These 32 T cell receptor beta chains share one sample of origin, sequenced in a study of neurological immune-mediated disorders. TCRdb passed the 5' RACE reads through MiXCR, listing each CDR3 protein once. In the table there are tens of thousands of distinct CDR3 sequences, roughly 3.8% of which are singletons. The sample consisted of PBMCs. The source is a man in his sixties with multiple sclerosis.

The table lists this clonotype with many counts. A read error is possible here, since a much larger clone lies one base away. The rearrangement links TRBV27 to TRBJ2-7; D ambiguous. Germline V gives CDR1 MNHEY, CDR2 SMNVEV (reference sequence). Deletions cut 5 bases from V and 2 bases from J, with 10 bases between. This CDR3 spans 13 amino acids. The CDR3 region is CASSPTTTYEQYF. As DNA, the CDR3 is TGTGCCAGCAGTCCCACAACTACCTACGAGCAGTACTTC.

This clonotype was seen many times. V and J are TRBV28 and TRBJ2-7; 7 bases match TRBD2. The germline V gene encodes CDR1 MDHEN and CDR2 SYDVKM. The V gene end was trimmed by 4 bases and the J gene end by 6 bases; junction bases not matched to a gene: 3. This CDR3 region has 12 residues. CDR3 nucleotides: TGTGCCAGCAGTTCCACTAGCGTCGAGCAGTACTTC. Protein: CASSSTSVEQYF.

This clonotype was counted at least ten times. The chain has TRBV5-1 and TRBJ1-1, with D possibly TRBD1 on 5 matching bases. This CDR3 comprises 14 residues. Germline CDR1 reads SGHRS; CDR2 reads YFSETQ. V lost 1 base to trimming and J lost 1 base, with 8 bases between them. In DNA form, the CDR3 reads TGCGCCAGCAGCTTGCCAGGGACGAACACTGAAGCTTTCTTT. It encodes CASSLPGTNTEAFF. The full variable domain, in which reference TRBV5-1 and TRBJ1-1 provide the parts outside the CDR3, is KAGVTQTPRYLIKTRGQQVTLSCSPISGHRSVSWYQQTPGQGLQFLFEYFSETQRNKGNFPGRFSGRQFSNSRSEMNVSTLELGDSALYLCASSLPGTNTEAFFGQGTRLTVV.

Concerning this clonotype: This may arise from a read error, as a much more abundant clone is one base away. The genes are TRBV27 and TRBJ2-7, with D perhaps matching TRBD2 (5 bases). Germline lookup yields CDR1 MNHEY and CDR2 SMNVEV (reference sequence). V shed 6 bases and J shed 3 bases, with 18 bases lying between them. This CDR3 contains 15 residues. The CDR3 DNA follows: TGTGCCAGCAGCCACCTACTAGGAGGAGACTACGAGCAGTACTTC. This codes for CASSHLLGGDYEQYF.

This clonotype appeared many times. The V call is TRBV10-3, the J call TRBJ2-7, with a possible D match to TRBD1 (6 bases). Per germline, CDR1 ENHRY and CDR2 SYGVKD. V lost 8 bases and J lost 2, with 7 bases in between. This CDR3 region has 11 residues. In nucleotides, the CDR3 is TGTGCCATCGGGACAACCTACGAGCAGTACTTC. Its protein product is CAIGTTYEQYF.

The chain employs TRBV5-6 and TRBJ2-7; D call uncertain. Between the trimmed V and J ends, which lost 0 bases and 6 bases, there was a span of 10 bases. CDR3 length equals 13 residues. Germline V gene lookup returns CDR1 SGHDT and CDR2 YYEEEE. The CDR3 region has the DNA TGTGCCAGCAGCTTGGCCAGTCTTGGCGAGCAGTACTTC. The encoded protein is CASSLASLGEQYF.

This clonotype was detected only a few times. The V gene is TRBV2, the J gene TRBJ1-1, with D perhaps TRBD1 (5 bases). The CDR3 is made up of 12 amino acids. V was pared by 5 bases and J by 6 bases, with 10 bases between. Germline V CDR1 and CDR2: SNHLY, FYNNEI. The DNA of the CDR3 is TGTGCCAGCAGTCTAGGAGGGGCTGAAGCTTTCTTT. It translates to CASSLGGAEAFF. The variable domain in full, completed from reference TRBV2 and TRBJ1-1, reads EPEVTQTPSHQVTQMGQEVILRCVPISNHLYFYWYRQILGQKVEFLVSFYNNEISEKSEIFDDQFSVERPDGSNFTLKIRSTKLEDSAMYFCASSLGGAEAFFGQGTRLTVV.

This clonotype was seen a few times. The chain recombines TRBV11-3 with TRBJ2-2; weak D call: TRBD2 (5 bases). The ends were cut back, 6 bases at V and 5 bases at J, with 10 bases in the middle. Germline V CDR1 and CDR2: SGHNT, YENEEA. The CDR3 totals 13 residues. Here the CDR3 DNA reads TGTGCCAGCAGTACAGAGGGAACCGGGGAGCTGTTTTTT. Translated, it gives CASSTEGTGELFF.

This clonotype showed up many times. The chain combines TRBV20-1 with TRBJ2-7, with a tentative D call TRBD1 (7 bases). The CDR3 spans 14 residues. Germline values: CDR1 DFQATT, CDR2 SNEGSKA (reference sequence). The CDR3 DNA follows: TGCAGCGGGACAGCCGGGAGCTTGGGATACGAGCAGTACTTC. Protein product: CSGTAGSLGYEQYF.

In its sample, this clonotype was seen many times. This chain links TRBV5-1 with TRBJ1-6; 11 bases align to TRBD1. CDR3 size: 17 residues. V was clipped by 4 bases and J by 10 bases; unmatched bases: 13. Looked up from germline, CDR1 is SGHRS and CDR2 is YFSETQ. CDR3 nucleotide sequence: TGCGCCAGCAGCAGACGGGACAGGGGGTTGTATGGATCACCCCTCCACTTT. Amino acid sequence: CASSRRDRGLYGSPLHF.

This clonotype was picked up a small number of times. The rearrangement uses TRBV20-1 and TRBJ2-2, with 7 positions matching TRBD2. The length of the CDR3 is 16 residues. V lost 5 bases to trimming and J lost 5 bases; unmatched junction nucleotides: 14. CDR1 and CDR2 (germline): DFQATT, SNEGSKA (reference sequence). In nucleotides, the CDR3 is TGCAGTGCTCCCCAGTCCGGGGGGAGAGGTACCGGGGAGCTGTTTTTT. Protein sequence: CSAPQSGGRGTGELFF.

In this sample, this clonotype turned up a few times. This sequence joins TRBV7-2 and TRBJ2-7, with TRBD1 identical over 7 bases. From germline, CDR1 is SGHTA and CDR2 FQGNSA. CDR3 length: 14 residues. V gave up 4 bases and J gave up 7 bases; unmatched junction bases: 10. The DNA of the CDR3 is TGTGCCAGCAGCTCCCAGGTGGCAGGGGGTGAGCAGTACTTC. This encodes CASSSQVAGGEQYF.

V is TRBV20-1 and J is TRBJ2-3, with 10 bases fitting TRBD2. The V and J ends lost 4 bases and 2 bases, in that order; junction bases with no gene match: 6. The germline gives CDR1 DFQATT, CDR2 SNEGSKA (reference sequence). The CDR3 extends over 15 amino acids. CDR3 nucleotide sequence: TGCAGTGCTACAGCGACTAGCGGGTACACAGATACGCAGTATTTT. This gives the protein CSATATSGYTDTQYF.

The sample holds many counts of this clonotype. The rearrangement links TRBV12-3 or TRBV12-4 to TRBJ1-2; 8 bases agree with TRBD1. With 6 bases clipped from V and 5 bases from J, the junction kept 5 bases outside the gene matches. The CDR3 runs 13 residues. The CDR3 bases are TGTGCCAGCAGCGGGACAGGAGGATATGGCTACACCTTC. Protein: CASSGTGGYGYTF.

This clonotype showed up many times. This chain joins TRBV28 and TRBJ1-2; tentative D call: TRBD1 (5 bases). V was trimmed by 7 bases and J by 4 bases, leaving 16 bases between them. This CDR3 contains 14 residues. Germline V gives CDR1 MDHEN, CDR2 SYDVKM. CDR3 sequence reads: CASTEPGQTYGYTF. DNA for the CDR3: TGTGCCAGCACCGAACCGGGGCAGACCTATGGCTACACCTTC.

This clonotype was detected ten times or more. The chain links TRBV12-5 to TRBJ2-1, with 7 nucleotides matching TRBD1. The CDR3 sequence is 18 residues long. CDR1 and CDR2 from the germline V gene are LGHNT and FRNRAP. V trimming: 4 bases; J trimming: 0 bases; junction bases outside the gene matches: 12. The CDR3 nucleotides are TGTGCTAGTGGTTGGGGACAGCTGCAAGTTAGCTCCTACAATGAGCAGTTCTTC. Protein: CASGWGQLQVSSYNEQFF.

This clonotype was observed at least ten times. The chain employs TRBV9 and TRBJ1-2; tentative D call: TRBD1 (5 bases). The CDR3 extends over 15 amino acids. The ends were cut back, 5 bases at V and 3 bases at J, with 17 bases in the middle. The V gene's germline CDR1 is SGDLS and CDR2 YYNGEE. The CDR3 bases are TGTGCCAGCAGTAGGGAATCGCAGGGCGACTATGGCTACACCTTC. Translated, it gives CASSRESQGDYGYTF.

This clonotype has more than one count but fewer than ten. The chain combines TRBV2 with TRBJ2-1; the D call may be TRBD1 or TRBD2 (5 bases each). This CDR3 spans 13 amino acids. Germline V lookup: CDR1 SNHLY, CDR2 FYNNEI. Trimming removed 1 base at V and 9 bases at J, with 10 bases between. The DNA for the CDR3 is TGTGCCAGCAGTGAAGTGGGACGGGGTGAGCAGTTCTTC. It specifies CASSEVGRGEQFF.

At least ten counts were recorded for this clonotype. This rearrangement joins TRBV29-1 to TRBJ1-1; no clear D. The CDR3 totals 15 residues. The germline CDR1 and CDR2 sequences are SQVTM and ANQGSEA. V was pared by 6 bases and J by 1 base, with 18 bases between. The DNA for the CDR3 is TGCAGCGTGGGCCTTGGCAGCGGTGGGAACACTGAAGCTTTCTTT. It is translated as CSVGLGSGGNTEAFF.

This clonotype was seen at least ten times. The V call is TRBV15, the J call TRBJ2-2; D is perhaps TRBD1 or TRBD2 (6 bases each). Trimming removed 8 bases from V and 6 bases from J, with 13 bases in between. CDR3 size: 13 residues. Germline V gene data show CDR1 as LNHNV and CDR2 as YYDKDF (reference sequence). The CDR3 loop reads CATRGGTAGELFF. The CDR3 DNA reads as TGTGCCACCCGAGGGGGGACGGCCGGGGAGCTGTTTTTT. The entire variable domain, with the rest obtained from reference TRBV15 and TRBJ2-2, is as follows: DAMVIQNPRYQVTQFGKPVTLSCSQTLNHNVMYWYQQKSSQAPKLLFHYYDKDFNNEADTPDNFQSRRPNTSFCFLDIRSPGLGDTAMYLCATRGGTAGELFFGEGSRLTVL.

This clonotype was recorded at least ten times. The rearrangement links TRBV27 to TRBJ2-1, with TRBD2 identical over 7 bases. Germline values: CDR1 MNHEY, CDR2 SMNVEV (reference sequence). This CDR3 is built from 12 residues. V lost 5 bases, J lost 9 bases, and 4 bases stayed unmatched. The CDR3 region is CASSGGGPEQFF. The CDR3 DNA is TGTGCCAGCAGTGGCGGGGGACCTGAGCAGTTCTTC.

This clonotype was picked up a small number of times. The chain carries TRBV29-1 and TRBJ2-3; no firm D call. The CDR3 consists of 9 residues. Germline V gene data show CDR1 as SQVTM and CDR2 as ANQGSEA. Trimming shortened V by 4 bases and J by 5 bases, and 1 base separated the two germline ends. CDR3 DNA sequence: TGCAGCGTTGGAGATACGCAGTATTTT. Translated, it gives CSVGDTQYF.

This clonotype is termed medium-sized. The chain employs TRBV20-1 and TRBJ2-1; D is undetermined. CDR3 size: 14 residues. Germline CDR1 and CDR2: DFQATT and SNEGSKA (reference sequence). Trimming shortened V by 3 bases and J by 2 bases, and 11 bases separated the two germline ends. The CDR3 DNA reads TGCAGTGCTAGTGAACCGGGCCCCTACAATGAGCAGTTCTTC. This codes for CSASEPGPYNEQFF.

This clonotype was found a few times. CDR3 amino acids: CASSLLTGEKLFF. The CDR3 DNA is TGTGCCAGCAGCCTCCTCACAGGAGAAAAACTGTTTTTT. The chain joins TRBV3-1 to TRBJ1-4, with D perhaps TRBD1 (5 bases). The CDR3 is made up of 13 amino acids. Germline V gene lookup returns CDR1 LGHDT and CDR2 YNNKEL (reference sequence). V gave up 4 bases and J gave up 8 bases, with 11 bases separating them.

This clonotype was picked up many times. V is TRBV24-1 and J is TRBJ2-3; D is unclear. CDR1 and CDR2 (germline): KGHDR, SFDVKD. The length of the CDR3 is 13 residues. Trimming cost V 9 bases and J 2 bases, with 11 bases left between them. The DNA for the CDR3 is TGTGCCACCGGGCAGACCTTCACAGATACGCAGTATTTT. It is translated as CATGQTFTDTQYF.

This clonotype was observed at least ten times. This rearrangement joins TRBV24-1 to TRBJ2-1; TRBD1 is a possible D gene (6 bases). Germline CDR1 and CDR2: KGHDR and SFDVKD. V lost 6 bases and J lost 9, with 14 bases in between. The CDR3 totals 13 residues. As DNA, the CDR3 is TGTGCCACCAGTAAAAATACAGGGATTGAGCAGTTCTTC. As protein: CATSKNTGIEQFF.

This clonotype occurred many times. The rearrangement joins TRBV7-2 to TRBJ2-1; D ambiguous. CDR1 and CDR2 from the germline V gene are SGHTA and FQGNSA. This CDR3 region has 14 residues. The ends were cut back, 8 bases at V and 0 bases at J, with 11 bases in the middle. CDR3 amino acids: CASAAFNSYNEQFF. CDR3 DNA: TGTGCCAGCGCGGCCTTTAACTCCTACAATGAGCAGTTCTTC.

The chain has TRBV5-5 and TRBJ2-7; D gene unclear. The V end lost 4 bases, the J end lost 3 bases, and 11 bases lay between the germline ends. The CDR3 has 13 residues. CDR1 SGHKS and CDR2 YYEKEE come from the germline V gene (reference sequence). CDR3 amino acids: CASSIWTDYEQYF. The CDR3 DNA sequence: TGTGCCAGCAGCATCTGGACGGACTACGAGCAGTACTTC.

This clonotype has at least ten counts. The rearrangement uses TRBV12-3 or TRBV12-4 and TRBJ2-5; a possible D gene is TRBD1 (6 bases). V lost 3 bases and J lost 3, with 11 bases in between. The length of the CDR3 is 14 residues. This CDR3 reads CASSFLDRKETQYF. CDR3 DNA: TGTGCCAGCAGTTTCCTTGACAGGAAAGAGACCCAGTACTTC.

This clonotype has a count of ten or more. CDR3 nucleotides: TGCAGTGCTAGAGGGGACTACACAGATACGCAGTATTTT. Translation gives CSARGDYTDTQYF. The chain combines TRBV20-1 with TRBJ2-3; 7 positions agree with TRBD2. The germline V gene has CDR1 DFQATT and CDR2 SNEGSKA (reference sequence). The CDR3 runs 13 residues. V trimming: 1 base; J trimming: 2 bases; junction bases outside the gene matches: 0.

The chain is built from TRBV29-1 and TRBJ2-3; 12 bases match TRBD2. This CDR3 has 16 residues. CDR1 is SQVTM and CDR2 is ANQGSEA in the germline V gene. V was clipped by 3 bases and J by 4 bases; unmatched bases: 8. CDR3 coding DNA: TGCAGCGTTGAGAACCGACTAGCGGGAGTTTCAGATACGCAGTATTTT. Translating it yields CSVENRLAGVSDTQYF.

Many counts were recorded for this clonotype. CDR3 sequence: CSARPGGAANYGYTF. The CDR3 DNA follows: TGCAGTGCTAGGCCGGGAGGGGCAGCTAACTATGGCTACACCTTC. This chain links TRBV20-1 with TRBJ1-2; weak D call: TRBD1 (5 bases). The CDR3 totals 15 residues. V lost 3 bases to trimming and J lost 0 bases, with 14 bases between them. CDR1 DFQATT and CDR2 SNEGSKA come from the germline V gene (reference sequence).